Listed below are T cell receptor beta chains from one sample, sequenced in a study of T-cell memory formation after mild COVID-19. Via MiXCR, TCRdb re-called the 5' RACE reads, giving one row per CDR3 protein. This table holds fewer than 650,000 distinct CDR3 sequences, roughly 22% found once. Sequencing used PBMCs or a T cell subset sorted from them (not recorded which). These receptors were obtained from an adult woman who had mild COVID-19 (a few samples of this study predate the infection). Cell type and time point are not known. The CDR3 runs from the conserved cysteine through the conserved F or W. The D gene is left open where the match is weak. Where a row states a size, it is once, few, many or the class of an expanded clone; other rows omit it.

DNA	CDR3	V	J	size	D
TGTGCCAGCAGCTACCCCGGGGGCTATGCTGAAGCTTTCTTT	CASSYPGGYAEAFF	TRBV7-2	TRBJ1-1	-	-
TGTGCCAGCAGTTTAGGGGGCGGAGAAACTAATGAAAAACTGTTTTTT	CASSLGGGETNEKLFF	TRBV12-3/TRBV12-4	TRBJ1-4	few	-
TGTGCCAGCAGTGGGCGGGACATCGGCCCCTACGAGCAGTACTTC	CASSGRDIGPYEQYF	TRBV12-3/TRBV12-4	TRBJ2-7	-	-
TGTGCCATCACCCCTTCGGGGCAGACAGATACGCAGTATTTT	CAITPSGQTDTQYF	TRBV10-3	TRBJ2-3	-	-
TGTGCCAGCAGTGTTTCGGACAGGCCCTTTACGGCGCAGTACTTC	CASSVSDRPFTAQYF	TRBV28	TRBJ2-7	-	TRBD1
TGTGCCAGCAGTTTATATGGGGTATTGGGAAATGAGCAGTTCTTC	CASSLYGVLGNEQFF	TRBV12-3/TRBV12-4	TRBJ2-1	-	-
TGTGCCAGCAGCCCACGGGACAGGGTTTCGACCGGGGAGCTGTTTTTT	CASSPRDRVSTGELFF	TRBV11-2	TRBJ2-2	few	TRBD1
TGCAGTGCTAGTGGCCAGCGGACTAGGGGAGAGACCCAGTACTTC	CSASGQRTRGETQYF	TRBV20-1	TRBJ2-5	few	TRBD2
TGTGCCAGCAGCTCACCGACAGGGTATGGGGTCTACGAGCAGTACTTC	CASSSPTGYGVYEQYF	TRBV7-2	TRBJ2-7	-	TRBD1
TGCAGTGCAACCACGGGGGGCGGTCGGTGGATTCGCACAGATACGCAGTATTTT	CSATTGGGRWIRTDTQYF	TRBV29-1	TRBJ2-3	few	-
TGTGCCACCAGCAGAACGGTGGGAGGGAGGGGCCAGCAGTACTTC	CATSRTVGGRGQQYF	TRBV15	TRBJ2-7	-	TRBD2
TGTGCCAGCAGCCAAGGGGCTACTAGCGGGAGAAACGAGCAGTTCTTC	CASSQGATSGRNEQFF	TRBV3-1	TRBJ2-1	-	TRBD2
TGTGCCAGCAGCCAGAATCACTGGGAGATGTACCAAGAGACCCAGTACTTC	CASSQNHWEMYQETQYF	TRBV3-1	TRBJ2-5	few	-
TGTGCCAGCAGCTTCCTTGAGTCCTCTGAAGCTTTCTTT	CASSFLESSEAFF	TRBV7-6	TRBJ1-1	-	-
TGTGCCAGCAGCCAATTAGGGGTCAGACAGGTGGAAGCTTTCTTT	CASSQLGVRQVEAFF	TRBV14	TRBJ1-1	-	-
TGTGCCAGCAGTTACAGGGACAGGGACAATCAGCCCCAGCATTTT	CASSYRDRDNQPQHF	TRBV6-5	TRBJ1-5	-	TRBD1
TGCGCCAGCAGCTCCACAGGGGGCGCAGGGGAGACCCAGTACTTC	CASSSTGGAGETQYF	TRBV5-1	TRBJ2-5	-	TRBD1
TGTGCCAGCAGCCACTCGACAGCCCCAGGCAATCAGCCCCAGCATTTT	CASSHSTAPGNQPQHF	TRBV4-2	TRBJ1-5	many	-
TGTGCCACCAGCAGAGCCAAGGGACAGGAGCCCTACGAGCAGTACTTC	CATSRAKGQEPYEQYF	TRBV15	TRBJ2-7	-	TRBD1
TGCAGTGCTAGAGTTCCCTATGAGCAGTTCTTC	CSARVPYEQFF	TRBV20-1	TRBJ2-1	few	-
TGTGCCAGCAGTGGTCATCAGGGGTCGGAGGTCCTGAGCTACACCTTC	CASSGHQGSEVLSYTF	TRBV25-1	TRBJ1-2	-	-
TGTGCCAGCAGTAGCGTGGAGGGGACCACTGAAGCTTTCTTT	CASSSVEGTTEAFF	TRBV7-8	TRBJ1-1	-	-
TGTGCCACCAGTGAATCTGTCAGAAGCACAGATACGCAGTATTTT	CATSESVRSTDTQYF	TRBV24-1	TRBJ2-3	-	-
TGTGCCACCAGTGACCCCGGGACAGGGGGCGGAGAGACCCAGTACTTC	CATSDPGTGGGETQYF	TRBV24-1	TRBJ2-5	many	TRBD1
TGTGCCAGTAGCAGGGGCGAAGCTTTCTTT	CASSRGEAFF	TRBV19	TRBJ1-1	-	-
TGCGCCAGCAGCCAGGACAGGGCGACCACTGAAGCTTTCTTT	CASSQDRATTEAFF	TRBV5-1	TRBJ1-1	once	TRBD1
TGTGCCAGCAGCCAAGAGGGGGGAAGGACACCCCTCCACTTT	CASSQEGGRTPLHF	TRBV11-2	TRBJ1-6	-	-
TGTGCCAGCAGTTTAGTAGCAGGGATCAACTATGGCTACACCTTC	CASSLVAGINYGYTF	TRBV12-3/TRBV12-4	TRBJ1-2	-	-
TGTGCCAGCAGCTTAGCCGTCGGGGGTGGAGTAATGTTTGGCTTC	CASSLAVGGGVMFGF	TRBV7-9	TRBJ2-1	-	-
TGCGCCAGCAGCTTGACAGGGACTAGCGGGGTAGGAGCTTACACAGATACGCAGTATTTT	CASSLTGTSGVGAYTDTQYF	TRBV5-1	TRBJ2-3	-	TRBD2
TGTGCCAGCTCTCTAACCCTCACAGATACGCAGTATTTT	CASSLTLTDTQYF	TRBV18	TRBJ2-3	-	-
TGTGCCACCAGCAGAGAGACGGTCACCGGGGAGCTGTTTTTT	CATSRETVTGELFF	TRBV15	TRBJ2-2	few	-
TGTGCCAGCAAGGGCACAGAGAACACTGAAGCTTTCTTT	CASKGTENTEAFF	TRBV6-2/TRBV6-3	TRBJ1-1	few	-
TGCAGCGTTGAAAGGCTAGCGGGAGCCAAAAACATTCAGTACTTC	CSVERLAGAKNIQYF	TRBV29-1	TRBJ2-4	few	TRBD2
TGCAGCGTTCAAGGATGGGATCCTCACCAGTACTTC	CSVQGWDPHQYF	TRBV29-1	TRBJ2-7	-	-
TGCAGTGCTAGAGATCTGGCGGGATCTAGCACAGATACGCAGTATTTT	CSARDLAGSSTDTQYF	TRBV20-1	TRBJ2-3	few	-